The 21 T cell receptor beta chains reported below all come from one sample, sequenced in a study of neurological immune-mediated disorders. Each CDR3 protein gets one entry after TCRdb re-called the 5' RACE reads with MiXCR. The table has approximately 50,000 distinct CDR3 sequences, about 9.3% seen once. The specimen sequenced was PBMCs. These receptors came from a man between 70 and 80 years old with HTLV-1-associated myelopathy (HAM/TSP).

This clonotype appeared many times. J is TRBJ1-3 and V is TRBV7-2; tentative D call: TRBD1 (6 bases). This CDR3 region has 16 residues. V was pared by 3 bases and J by 0 bases, with 12 bases between. Looked up from germline, CDR1 is SGHTA and CDR2 is FQGNSA. The CDR3 protein is CASSFRQAISGNTIYF. The CDR3 nucleotides read TGTGCCAGCAGCTTTCGACAGGCGATCTCTGGAAACACCATATATTTT. The full variable domain, rest sourced from reference TRBV7-2 and TRBJ1-3, is GAGVSQSPSNKVTEKGKDVELRCDPISGHTALYWYRQSLGQGLEFLIYFQGNSAPDKSGLPSDRFSAERTGGSVSTLTIQRTQQEDSAVYLCASSFRQAISGNTIYFGEGSWLTVV.

This clonotype was counted many times. The V call is TRBV20-1, the J call TRBJ2-7; TRBD2 aligns across 11 bases. Germline V lookup: CDR1 DFQATT, CDR2 SNEGSKA (reference sequence). The CDR3 covers 14 residues. J lost 3 bases, V lost 6 bases, and 7 bases had no gene match. The CDR3 here is CSAAPLAGGYEQYF. CDR3 DNA sequence: TGCAGTGCCGCGCCCCTAGCGGGGGGCTACGAGCAGTACTTC.

This clonotype was picked up many times. The gene calls are TRBV4-2 and TRBJ1-2; no firm D call. CDR3 length: 18 residues. V dropped 0 bases and J dropped 0 bases, with 17 bases sitting between them. Germline CDR1 LGHNA, CDR2 YNFKEQ. CDR3 sequence: CASSQDSARQRTNYGYTF. The CDR3 region has the DNA TGTGCCAGCAGCCAAGATTCTGCGAGGCAGCGAACTAACTATGGCTACACCTTC.

This clonotype was detected many times. The gene calls are TRBV7-2 and TRBJ1-1; no firm D call. CDR3 length: 13 amino acids. Germline V CDR1 and CDR2: SGHTA, FQGNSA. Between the trimmed V and J ends, which lost 7 bases and 1 base, there was a span of 10 bases. The CDR3 spells CASTTLRNTEAFF. The CDR3 DNA sequence: TGTGCCAGCACCACCCTCCGGAACACTGAAGCTTTCTTT.

This clonotype showed up many times. This chain joins TRBV12-3 or TRBV12-4 and TRBJ2-2, with D possibly being TRBD1 (6 bases). The CDR3 runs 15 residues. Deletions cut 4 bases from V and 5 bases from J, with 14 bases between. The CDR3 loop reads CASSSRTARTGELFF. Here the CDR3 DNA reads TGTGCCAGCAGTTCCAGGACAGCTAGGACCGGGGAGCTGTTTTTT.

This clonotype was observed a few times. The rearrangement uses TRBV10-3 and TRBJ2-1, with 11 positions matching TRBD2. The CDR3 spans 15 residues. Per the germline V gene, CDR1 is ENHRY and CDR2 is SYGVKD. The V gene end was trimmed by 4 bases and the J gene end by 8 bases; junction bases not matched to a gene: 7. Here the CDR3 DNA reads TGTGCCATCAGTGTCCTAGCGGGAGGCGGTGATGAGCAGTTCTTC. Amino acids: CAISVLAGGGDEQFF.

CDR3 sequence (DNA): TGTGCCAGCTCATCCCGGCAGGGGGCAGGTAGCAATCAGCCCCAGCATTTT. As protein: CASSSRQGAGSNQPQHF. J is TRBJ1-5 and V is TRBV18; TRBD1 matches at 8 bases. CDR1 is KGHSH and CDR2 is LQKENI in the germline V gene. CDR3 size: 17 residues. V lost 5 bases and J lost 0; bases outside the gene matches: 9.

This clonotype has a count of ten or more. V is TRBV3-1 and J is TRBJ1-5; D unclear. V lost 0 bases to trimming and J lost 6 bases, with 12 bases between them. This CDR3 comprises 15 residues. The V gene's germline CDR1 is LGHDT and CDR2 YNNKEL (reference sequence). The CDR3 protein is CASSQDMGSGQPQHF. For the CDR3, the DNA is TGTGCCAGCAGCCAAGACATGGGGAGCGGTCAGCCCCAGCATTTT. The entire variable domain, with the rest obtained from reference TRBV3-1 and TRBJ1-5, is as follows: DTAVSQTPKYLVTQMGNDKSIKCEQNLGHDTMYWYKQDSKKFLKIMFSYNNKELIINETVPNRFSPKSPDKAHLNLHINSLELGDSAVYFCASSQDMGSGQPQHFGDGTRLSIL.

This clonotype was counted ten times or more. This chain connects TRBV20-1 to TRBJ1-6; unclear D gene. Trimming took 5 bases from V and 4 from J, leaving 15 bases between them. CDR1 is DFQATT, CDR2 SNEGSKA, per germline (reference sequence). The CDR3 has 15 amino acids. CDR3 sequence reads: CSAHPRTEYNSPLHF. The CDR3 bases are TGCAGTGCTCACCCAAGGACTGAATATAATTCACCCCTCCACTTT.

This clonotype was recorded many times. The genes are TRBV20-1 and TRBJ2-2; D tentatively reads TRBD1 or TRBD2 (5 bases each). The CDR3 covers 15 residues. Germline values: CDR1 DFQATT, CDR2 SNEGSKA (reference sequence). Trimming shortened V by 3 bases and J by 6 bases, and 17 bases separated the two germline ends. Here the CDR3 reads CSASLGLGRPGELFF. In DNA, the CDR3 is TGCAGTGCTAGCCTGGGGCTGGGACGTCCCGGGGAGCTGTTTTTT.

This clonotype has a count of ten or more. V usage is TRBV20-1 and J usage is TRBJ2-7; TRBD2 matches 9 bases. The CDR3 length is 13 residues. J gave up 7 bases and V 4 bases, and 8 bases lay outside the gene matches. CDR1 and CDR2 from the germline V gene are DFQATT and SNEGSKA (reference sequence). CDR3 protein: CSANPGLASEQYF. For the CDR3, the DNA is TGCAGTGCTAATCCGGGACTAGCCTCAGAGCAGTACTTC.

The chain links TRBV28 to TRBJ2-7, with 11 bases that match TRBD1. V shed 10 bases and J 10 bases; nucleotides not matched to a gene: 15. The V gene's germline CDR1 is MDHEN and CDR2 SYDVKM. The CDR3 totals 14 residues. The CDR3 sequence is CANRAGTGGSGQYF. CDR3 sequence (DNA): TGTGCCAACAGAGCCGGGACAGGGGGAAGCGGACAGTACTTC.

The V and J genes are TRBV15 and TRBJ2-1; perhaps TRBD1 as D (5 bases). The CDR3 is made up of 14 amino acids. Germline-derived CDR1 and CDR2 are LNHNV and YYDKDF (reference sequence). Trimming pared 2 bases from V and 14 bases from J, leaving 19 bases between. CDR3 protein: CATSRNVTDNVKFF. The CDR3 bases are TGTGCCACCAGCAGAAACGTGACAGACAATGTGAAGTTCTTC.

This clonotype was counted many times. The CDR3 bases are TGCAGTACAATTTCGGGGGCACTCTACAATGAGCAGTTCTTC. It codes for CSTISGALYNEQFF. The rearrangement links TRBV20-1 to TRBJ2-1, with D possibly being TRBD1 or TRBD2 (6 bases each). This CDR3 has 14 amino acids. Trimming took off 8 bases at V and 3 bases at J, with 17 bases between the two ends. The germline V gene has CDR1 DFQATT and CDR2 SNEGSKA (reference sequence).

The table lists this clonotype with many counts. The V and J genes are TRBV5-1 and TRBJ2-3; TRBD2 matches 12 bases. The CDR3 contains 14 residues. Looked up from germline, CDR1 is SGHRS and CDR2 is YFSETQ. V lost 3 bases to trimming and J lost 7 bases; unmatched junction nucleotides: 3. The CDR3 is CASSWLAGGNTQYF. CDR3 sequence (DNA): TGCGCCAGCAGCTGGCTAGCGGGAGGGAATACGCAGTATTTT.

This clonotype was counted at least ten times. This chain uses TRBV25-1 with TRBJ2-1; 8 nucleotides match TRBD1. Germline loops: CDR1 MGHDK, CDR2 SYGVNS. With 3 bases clipped from V and 5 bases from J, the junction kept 6 bases outside the gene matches. This CDR3 has 15 amino acids. CDR3 DNA: TGTGCCAGCAGTGACAGACAGGGGTACAACAATGAGCAGTTCTTC. Residues: CASSDRQGYNNEQFF. Together with reference TRBV25-1 and TRBJ2-1, the CDR3 gives the full variable domain: EADIYQTPRYLVIGTGKKITLECSQTMGHDKMYWYQQDPGMELHLIHYSYGVNSTEKGDLSSESTVSRIRTEHFPLTLESARPSHTSQYLCASSDRQGYNNEQFFGPGTRLTVL.

This clonotype has a count of ten or more. The rearrangement links TRBV5-1 to TRBJ1-1; 8 nucleotides align to TRBD1. The CDR3 spans 16 residues. V lost 3 bases to trimming and J lost 2 bases; unmatched junction nucleotides: 9. Germline V gene data show CDR1 as SGHRS and CDR2 as YFSETQ. CDR3 DNA sequence: TGCGCCAGCAGCTGGATCGCAGGGGGCGAAAACACTGAAGCTTTCTTT. It specifies CASSWIAGGENTEAFF.

This clonotype was observed many times. The V and J genes are TRBV20-1 and TRBJ2-1, with D unclear. Germline lookup yields CDR1 DFQATT and CDR2 SNEGSKA (reference sequence). The CDR3 covers 11 residues. With 5 bases removed from V and 8 bases from J, the gap between germline ends came to 10 bases. The CDR3 region has the DNA TGCAGTGCTGGGGTAAGAGATGAGCAGTTCTTC. Translating it yields CSAGVRDEQFF.

This clonotype has at least ten counts. The chain is built from TRBV5-1 and TRBJ2-3, with 7 bases aligning to TRBD2. This CDR3 region has 15 residues. Trimming at V came to 4 bases and at J to 0 bases, leaving 5 bases not matched to a gene. The germline CDR1 and CDR2 sequences are SGHRS and YFSETQ. This chain's CDR3 is CASSQTSVSTDTQYF. In DNA, the CDR3 is TGCGCCAGCAGCCAAACTAGCGTGAGCACAGATACGCAGTATTTT.

This clonotype was detected many times. The chain uses TRBV5-1 and TRBJ2-5; TRBD2 matches at 12 bases. The CDR3 loop spans 15 amino acids. V lost 0 bases, J lost 7 bases, and 4 bases stayed unmatched. Germline V gives CDR1 SGHRS, CDR2 YFSETQ. DNA of the CDR3: TGCGCCAGCAGCTTGGGACTAGCGGGAGTAGGGACCCAGTACTTC. It is translated as CASSLGLAGVGTQYF.

This clonotype was seen at least ten times. V gene TRBV4-3 combines with J gene TRBJ2-1; D not resolved. This CDR3 comprises 13 residues. Germline CDR1 LGHNA, CDR2 YSLEER. V lost 0 bases, J lost 7 bases, and 7 bases lay in between. CDR3 DNA: TGCGCCAGCAGCCAAGAGCTGCCTAATGAGCAGTTCTTC. Translation: CASSQELPNEQFF.